This passage covers 4 T cell receptor beta chains from one sample sequenced in a study of human T cells and chemical hapten exposure. Time point meaning: patch test 1, 2 weeks after DPC sensitization. This sample's treatment: therapeutic diphenylcyclopropenone sensitization with weekly scalp DPC. TCRdb re-called the RACE reads with MiXCR, one entry per CDR3 protein. This table has more than 150,000 distinct CDR3 sequences, roughly 15% appearing once. The material sequenced was whole blood, taken in connection with sensitization to the hapten diphenylcyclopropenone (DPC). The receptor source for this set is a woman in her twenties or thirties with alopecia areata. Some clones in this sample may be carry-over from other donors' samples.

The chain is built from TRBV29-1 and TRBJ1-1, with 7 bases lining up with TRBD1. Trimming at V came to 5 bases and at J to 5 bases, leaving 5 bases not matched to a gene. There are 12 residues in the CDR3. Germline V gene lookup returns CDR1 SQVTM and CDR2 ANQGSEA. The CDR3 sequence: CSVRTGFTEAFF. CDR3 bases: TGCAGCGTTCGGACAGGCTTTACTGAAGCTTTCTTT. Complete variable domain (other parts from reference TRBV29-1 and TRBJ1-1): SAVISQKPSRDICQRGTSLTIQCQVDSQVTMMFWYRQQPGQSLTLIATANQGSEATYESGFVIDKFPISRPNLTFSTLTVSNMSPEDSSIYLCSVRTGFTEAFFGQGTRLTVV.

V and J are TRBV29-1 and TRBJ1-1, with unresolved D. The germline CDR1 and CDR2 sequences are SQVTM and ANQGSEA. The CDR3 loop spans 11 amino acids. V was clipped by 2 bases and J by 11 bases, with 12 bases between them. The CDR3 loop is CSVEKEVGAFF. CDR3 coding DNA: TGCAGCGTTGAAAAGGAGGTGGGGGCTTTCTTT.

The rearrangement uses TRBV18 and TRBJ2-1; D is possibly TRBD2 (5 bases). Germline-derived CDR1 and CDR2 are KGHSH and LQKENI. Trimming took off 1 base at V and 9 bases at J, with 16 bases between the two ends. The CDR3 runs to 15 residues. CDR3 sequence (DNA): TGTGCCAGCTCACCACATCCTAGCCAGGATGCTGAGCAGTTCTTC. Protein product: CASSPHPSQDAEQFF.

This clonotype was recorded many times. The chain carries TRBV7-9 and TRBJ1-2; D is undetermined. V lost 5 bases and J 2 bases, leaving 9 bases between the germline ends. Germline-derived CDR1 and CDR2 are SEHNR and FQNEAQ (reference sequence). This CDR3 contains 13 residues. The CDR3 reads CASSPQRNYGYTF. CDR3 bases: TGTGCCAGCAGCCCACAGCGAAACTATGGCTACACCTTC.